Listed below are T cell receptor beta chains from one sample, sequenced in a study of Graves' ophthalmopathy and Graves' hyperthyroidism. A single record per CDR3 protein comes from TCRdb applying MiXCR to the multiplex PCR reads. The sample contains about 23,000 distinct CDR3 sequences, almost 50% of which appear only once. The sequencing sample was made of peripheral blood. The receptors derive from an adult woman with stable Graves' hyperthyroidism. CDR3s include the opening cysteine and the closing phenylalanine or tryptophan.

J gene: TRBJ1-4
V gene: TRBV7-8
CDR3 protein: CASSLGGTGTNEKLFF

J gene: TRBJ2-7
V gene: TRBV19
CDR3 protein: CASSVTGTEGSPDSYEQYF

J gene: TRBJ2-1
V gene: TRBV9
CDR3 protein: CASSVRLVSEQFF

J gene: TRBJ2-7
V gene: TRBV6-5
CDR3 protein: CASSYTRQNYEQYF

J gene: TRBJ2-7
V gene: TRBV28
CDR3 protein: CASSLVHYEQYF

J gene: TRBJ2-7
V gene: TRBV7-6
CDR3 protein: CASSLRTGGDYEQYF

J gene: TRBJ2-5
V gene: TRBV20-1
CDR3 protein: CSARNRAGDQPQYF

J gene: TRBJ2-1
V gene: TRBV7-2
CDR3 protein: CASSPASTFSSEQFF

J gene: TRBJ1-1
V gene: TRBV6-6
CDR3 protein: CASSYSGSLNTEAFF

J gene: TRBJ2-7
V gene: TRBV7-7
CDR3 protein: CASSSLLAQYF

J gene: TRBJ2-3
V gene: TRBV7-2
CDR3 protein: CVSSPGEDTQYF

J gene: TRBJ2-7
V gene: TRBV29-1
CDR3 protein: CSVEDPYEQYF

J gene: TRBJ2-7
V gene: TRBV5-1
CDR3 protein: CASSLAGEGTGDLDYEQYF

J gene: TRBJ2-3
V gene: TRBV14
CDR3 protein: CASSQGARSDTQYF

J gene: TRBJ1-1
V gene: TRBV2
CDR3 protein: CASSLAPEGGGTEAFF

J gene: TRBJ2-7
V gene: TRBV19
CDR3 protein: CASRPGQGAHEQYF

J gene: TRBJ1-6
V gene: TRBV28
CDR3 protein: CATGTGRNSPLHF

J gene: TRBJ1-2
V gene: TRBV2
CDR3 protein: CASTTTTVANYGYTF

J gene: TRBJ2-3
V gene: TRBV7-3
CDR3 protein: CASARGLGTDTQYF

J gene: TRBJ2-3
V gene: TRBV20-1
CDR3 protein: CSARDPAGGPGDTQYF

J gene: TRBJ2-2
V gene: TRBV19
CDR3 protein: CASTQEEGGKNTGELFF

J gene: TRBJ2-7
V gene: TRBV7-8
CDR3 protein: CASSLNRGSSYEQYF

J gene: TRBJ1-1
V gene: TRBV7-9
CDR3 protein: CASSLGYPEAFF

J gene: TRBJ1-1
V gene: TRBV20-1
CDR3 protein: CSAPGAPLNTEAFF

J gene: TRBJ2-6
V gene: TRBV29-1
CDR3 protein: CSVPQGSGANVLTF

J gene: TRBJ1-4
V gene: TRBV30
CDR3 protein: CAWSTTGGASEKLFF

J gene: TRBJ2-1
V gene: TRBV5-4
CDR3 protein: CASSPRSSGYNEQFF

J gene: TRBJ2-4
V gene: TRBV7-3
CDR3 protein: CASSLVRWLAEKSIQYF

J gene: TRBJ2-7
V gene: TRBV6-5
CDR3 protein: CASSGSPGQGSYEQYF

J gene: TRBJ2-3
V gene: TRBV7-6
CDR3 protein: CASSSAGTADWDTQYF

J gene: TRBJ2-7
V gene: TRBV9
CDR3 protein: CASSQTSGSYEQYF

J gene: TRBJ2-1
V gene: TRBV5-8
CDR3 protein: CASSPLRGSGHNEQFF

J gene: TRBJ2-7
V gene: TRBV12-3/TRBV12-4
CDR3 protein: CASSFHSSAYEQYF

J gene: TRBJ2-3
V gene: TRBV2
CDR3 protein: CASSEPVGKTDTQYF

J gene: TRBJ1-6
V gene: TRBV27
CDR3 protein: CASSLSFGTGNSPLHF

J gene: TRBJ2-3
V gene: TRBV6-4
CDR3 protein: CASSVLAGGDNEQYF

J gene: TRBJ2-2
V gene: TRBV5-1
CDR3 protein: CASSLQGPPNTGELFF

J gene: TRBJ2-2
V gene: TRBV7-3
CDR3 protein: CASKTGTSGRSGELFF

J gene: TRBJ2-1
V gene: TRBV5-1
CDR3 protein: CASSFWLAGESGNEQFF

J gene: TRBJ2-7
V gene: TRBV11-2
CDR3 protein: CASSFTGREQYF

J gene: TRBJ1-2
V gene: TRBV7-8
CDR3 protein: CASSSAVGTGCTF